The rows below give T cell receptor beta chains drawn from one sample of a study of cytomegalovirus exposure and HLA in healthy donors. The table came from immunoSEQ multiplex PCR; TCRdb's copy has only in-frame clones and leaves some out. The data contain some 150,000 clones, 80% of them singletons. Source material: PBMCs. The receptors here all came from a man between 25 and 39 years old in good health and CMV-seropositive. Each CDR3 is given with its conserved first and last residue. A D gene is named only where the DNA matches it firmly. A clone size is listed for some rows: how often the clone was seen (once, few, many), or a class if it is expanded.

J: TRBJ1-4
D: -
V: TRBV9
size: once
DNA: TGTGCCAGCAGCGTAGCGGTACAGAAAAATGAAAAACTGTTTTTT
CDR3: CASSVAVQKNEKLFF

J: TRBJ1-2
D: -
V: TRBV28
size: once
DNA: TGTGCCAGCAGTTCGACAGTCCCCGGCTACACCTTC
CDR3: CASSSTVPGYTF

J: TRBJ2-7
D: -
V: TRBV7-2
size: -
DNA: TGTGCCAGCAGCTCCCTCGACAATTGTGAGCAGTACTTC
CDR3: CASSSLDNCEQYF

J: TRBJ2-1
D: -
V: TRBV12-5
size: -
DNA: TGTGCTAGTGGTCCTTCCTCAGCGGGTAGCAATGAGCAGTTCTTC
CDR3: CASGPSSAGSNEQFF

J: TRBJ2-3
D: -
V: TRBV5-1
size: -
DNA: TGCGCCAGCAGATTAGCAAGCGGCACAGATACGCAGTATTTT
CDR3: CASRLASGTDTQYF

J: TRBJ2-7
D: TRBD2
V: TRBV29-1
size: -
DNA: TGCAGCGTGGCGGGTCTAGCGGGACACTACGAGCAGTACTTC
CDR3: CSVAGLAGHYEQYF

J: TRBJ1-5
D: -
V: TRBV10-1
size: -
DNA: TGCGTCGGTTCTAATCAGCCCCAGCATTTT
CDR3: CVGSNQPQHF

J: TRBJ1-5
D: TRBD1
V: TRBV5-5
size: -
DNA: TGTGCCAGCAGCTCTACAGGGGCGACCTCTCAAACCCAGCATTTT
CDR3: CASSSTGATSQTQHF

J: TRBJ1-5
D: -
V: TRBV5-1
size: -
DNA: TGCGCCAGCAGCTTGGACGGGACAACCGATCAGCCCCAGCATTTT
CDR3: CASSLDGTTDQPQHF

J: TRBJ1-5
D: -
V: TRBV5-1
size: -
DNA: TGCGCCAGCAGCACCGGACAGAACAATCAGCCCCAGCATTTT
CDR3: CASSTGQNNQPQHF

J: TRBJ1-4
D: TRBD1
V: TRBV29-1
size: -
DNA: TGCAGCGTCGGACAGGGCGTGGATGAAAAACTGTTTTTT
CDR3: CSVGQGVDEKLFF

J: TRBJ1-1
D: -
V: TRBV27
size: -
DNA: TGTGCCAGCAGTTTGAACAGGGTTGACACTGAAGCTTTCTTT
CDR3: CASSLNRVDTEAFF

J: TRBJ1-1
D: -
V: TRBV25-1
size: -
DNA: TGTGCCAGCAGTGAAAGGAGGGGCACTGAAGCTTTCTTT
CDR3: CASSERRGTEAFF

J: TRBJ1-4
D: TRBD1
V: TRBV15
size: -
DNA: TGTGCCACCAGCAGAGTGGACATCCCAGGGGGAGGTGAAAAACTGTTTTTT
CDR3: CATSRVDIPGGGEKLFF

J: TRBJ2-1
D: -
V: TRBV9
size: -
DNA: TGTGCCAGCAGCAGTAGCGGTTACAATGAGCAGTTCTTC
CDR3: CASSSSGYNEQFF

J: TRBJ2-4
D: -
V: TRBV9
size: -
DNA: TGTGCCAGCAGCGGTACAGAGGGCAAACTTAACATTCAGTACTTC
CDR3: CASSGTEGKLNIQYF